This T cell receptor (beta chain) was obtained from a study of blood T cell repertoires in COVID-19. J was trimmed by 2 bases and V by 5 bases; bases with no gene match: 5. This CDR3 is built from 15 residues. Looked up from germline, CDR1 is MNHEY and CDR2 is SVGEGT. Profiled with immunoSEQ multiplex PCR; TCRdb holds only in-frame clones, not every one. The sample carries under 200,000 clones, around 83% recorded once. Participant reports of clinical history set cohort assignment. V and J are TRBV6-2 or TRBV6-3 and TRBJ2-3; 9 bases line up with TRBD2. Sequencing input: PBMCs or T cells enriched from blood (not recorded which). This clonotype was obtained from a woman between 25 and 40 years old who had been exposed to COVID-19. Written as DNA, the CDR3 is TGTGCCAGCAGTAACCCTAGCGGGGCCACAGATACGCAGTATTTT. Protein: CASSNPSGATDTQYF.